Here is one T cell receptor (beta chain) with its context. A single count supports this clone. Its antigen is currently not known. There are no base qualities to consult, and no much larger clone falls within one base. This entry comes from a study of cytomegalovirus exposure and HLA in healthy donors (dated by TCRdb to 2016 to 2017). Concerning the study at large: An earlier analysis of roughly 610 of the donors reported 276 Gb of sequence data and some 110 million unique TCR beta sequences obtained from about 180 million T cells. An early release covering about 600 HLA-typed donors comprised about 310 gigabases of sequencing data and approximately 80 million unique TCR sequences. Among the approximately 400 genotyped donors, approximately 77% belonged to the genetic ancestry cluster associated with self-reported Caucasian donors. The study aimed to test whether cataloging public T cell receptors could reveal signatures of past pathogen exposure. Using immunosequencing, the study profiled T cell repertoires from 500 to 800 subjects and related those repertoires to cytomegalovirus serostatus. A separate validation cohort of more than 100 different subjects was used in addition to the roughly 670-subject first cohort. To predict cytomegalovirus infection status, the study brought together high-throughput TCR immunosequencing, statistical association of individual TCRs with disease status, and machine learning. To study patterns of TCR occurrence, a later analysis re-analyzed previously published TCR beta repertoires from 666 donors and added high-resolution HLA genotyping. In the later analysis, no new phenotypic data were used to find candidate immune exposures; instead, reliance was placed on TCR beta sequences and their occurrence across donors. An earlier analysis of several hundred of the donors applied high-throughput TCR beta sequencing to assess whether each TCR beta V gene segment acted as functional or pseudogenic. Alongside the repertoire data, information on donor age, sex, ethnicity and CMV serostatus was compiled. In a later genetic analysis, genome-wide SNP genotypes for about 55% of the 666 donors were used, and that subset was treated as a discovery cohort. All discovery cohort repertoires had been generated using a single sequencing platform. HLA typing covered class I and class II loci at four-digit resolution. The number of typed donors differed by locus: about 629-630 for A, B, C, DRB1 and DQB1; approximately 520 for DQA1; 606 for DPA1; and around 450 for DPB1. Roughly 5 DR-DQ haplotypes were treated as single units for association and clustering because of strong linkage in the cohort. On average, over 200,000 unique TCR beta nucleotide sequences were sequenced per donor among 398 genotyped donors of the cohort, with roughly 20% of those sequences being non-productive.

In total, approximately 690 healthy bone marrow donors made up the cohort. Cohort members were all nominally healthy when sampled, although unrecorded immune exposures were likely present. The donor was CMV seronegative and was included in the group of a few hundred seronegative cohort members. Each donor provided a peripheral blood sample, and peripheral blood mononuclear cells were used for TCR beta sequencing. Genomic DNA extraction from the blood cell samples was performed with the Qiagen DNeasy Blood Extraction Kit. Results the study describes overall, beyond this receptor: A later genetic analysis reported fewer N-insertions in productive TCRs among donors in an Asian-associated ancestry cluster than the 666-donor mean. In an earlier analysis of some 640 of the donors, most TCR beta V segments were observed in productive rearrangements about 90% or about 30% of the time, broadly matching IMGT annotations. Several of the top co-occurrence clusters appeared to be linked to parvovirus B19, influenza, CMV and Epstein-Barr virus, according to a later analysis. In a later analysis, the rate of TCR association differed among HLA loci, with DRB1 alleles having the most associated TCRs and HLA-C alleles having the fewest. In a later genetic analysis, a missense DCLRE1C variant was associated with V-gene and J-gene trimming of TCR beta chains, and the association was replicated in an independent cohort. Linkage disequilibrium might explain the correlated functional status among segregating V segments, but an unknown experimental factor could not be excluded. Because the 87-base-pair reads could not distinguish some IMGT-functional V segments, including TRBV6-2 and TRBV6-3, those segments were excluded. For the cohort, immune exposure information was limited to CMV serostatus. The classifier was reported to diagnose cytomegalovirus status with high specificity and sensitivity in both the original cohort and the validation cohort. Specific HLA alleles were associated with roughly 17,000 TCR beta sequences at a false discovery rate of 0.05 in a later analysis. Presence/absence analyses assumed roughly uniform sequencing depth across donors, an assumption that may not hold. In vitro tests confirmed that a few of the cytomegalovirus-associated TCR beta chains recognize cytomegalovirus antigens. A further reported finding was that TCR beta sequences accurately predicted the HLA-A and HLA-B alleles for most subjects in the first cohort. Most TCR sequences were seen in very few donors, while some public TCRs were found in many individuals. In a later analysis, HLA-associated TCR beta chains were found to be more clonally expanded and to have lower generation probabilities than equally common non-associated chains. Only TCR beta chains were sequenced in this cohort, and the absence of alpha or paired-chain data limited detectable features. The authors suggested that the approach could potentially be extended to other disease states and immunological phenotypes. A cluster of highly shared sequence variants was judged likely to be a technical artifact of the sequencing pipeline. In the study, 164 TCR beta chains were listed as associated with cytomegalovirus. According to a later analysis, most CMV-associated TCR beta chains appeared to be HLA-restricted, and the HLA associations seemed to be driven largely by CMV exposure. Assigning TCR associations to individual alleles was difficult when HLA alleles, especially DR and DQ, strongly co-occurred. Because some donors lacked HLA typing at each locus, the association tests relied only on the typed subset. The earlier analysis of nearly 600 of the donors excluded some 16 rarely observed V segments, including chromosome 9 orphons, because counts were too low.

Trimming takes 7 bases from V and 2 bases from J, and the germline ends sit 11 bases apart. From the germline V gene, CDR1 is MNHNS and CDR2 is SASEGT. Inclusive of the bounding cysteine and phenylalanine, the CDR3 is 13 residues long. The only DNA kept is the CDR3, 39 bases in frame from the first base. The library was generated by the immunoSEQ multiplex PCR assay. The multiplex PCR relied on a mix of 60 forward primers for TCR Vbeta segments and 13 reverse primers for TCR Jbeta segments. The CDR3 region of rearranged TCR beta genes was amplified from genomic DNA with a multiplex PCR assay. The Illumina HiSeq System was used to sequence the amplified TCR beta libraries as 87-base-pair reads. As for the original processing: A later analysis counted tens of millions of unique TCR beta chains across the 690 or so repertoires, and roughly 9.9 million of these chains were shared by at least two donors. Raw reads were error-corrected and collapsed into unique sequences by a nearest-neighbor algorithm in which closely related sequences were merged to remove PCR and sequencing errors. Alignment of CDR3 sequences to IMGT reference sequences was used to assign V, D and J gene segments. Each retained sequence needed at least a six-nucleotide match to both a V gene segment and a J gene segment. Rearrangements were called productive when the CDR3 lacked stop codons and stayed in frame with V and J; all others were non-productive. CDR3 was defined by IMGT convention, running from the second conserved V-encoded cysteine to the conserved J-encoded phenylalanine. The earlier analysis of 550 to 650 of the donors excluded any sequence lacking an unambiguous match to a single V gene segment. In an earlier analysis of several hundred of the donors, V segments were called functional above 56.7% productive rearrangements and were called segregating when the between-donor standard deviation exceeded 5%. A statistical classification framework was built for diagnosing cytomegalovirus status from the catalog of TCR beta chain sequences. V and J gene assignment, in a later analysis, came from comparing TCR nucleotide sequences with IMGT/GENE-DB human TR gene sequences. In a later analysis, CDR3 sequences and most-parsimonious VDJ recombination scenarios were assigned using the TCRdist pipeline. A later analysis defined each TCR beta chain by its CDR3 amino acid sequence plus V-gene family, and excluded reads lacking a unique V-gene family. In a later analysis, fewer than 650 highly shared, low-generation-probability nucleotide sequences were removed to address suspected cross-contamination and a sequencing artifact. For each public chain, a later analysis derived a clonal expansion index from normalized ranks of inferred template counts within each repertoire. In a later analysis, generation probabilities were computed with a VDJ recombination model fitted to out-of-frame rearrangements, and the resulting probabilities were checked against IGoR. Hypergeometric tests were used in a later analysis to score TCR-TCR, TCR-HLA and TCR-CMV co-occurrence, with a repertoire-size bias correction applied to the TCR pairs. False discovery rates were estimated in a later analysis by permuting HLA or CMV assignments 20 times. A later analysis grouped co-occurring TCRs with DBSCAN, adding TCRdist sequence similarity when clustering within HLA-allele-positive subsets. For co-occurrence clustering, repertoires with fewer than 30,000 or more than 120,000 public chains were excluded, along with 4 to 6 repertoires with anomalous nucleotide sharing. Here the immuneACCESS table is served through TCRdb, limited to in-frame sequences with V and J called. Missing clones are a known gap in these copies; in checked studies unresolved V genes cover under half, and the rest lacks a known reason. The V and J calls and clone size come from that table; D and trimming were worked out from the DNA. Within this sample are about 150,000 clones, with around 79% of them counted one time only. Of the sample, 3.5% to 5% falls within the top ten clones.

The receptor chain draws on TRBV6-1 and TRBJ1-1; the D gene is perhaps TRBD1, on 5 matching bases. The specimen sequenced was PBMCs. The sequence derives from a male donor in good health and CMV-seronegative. CDR3 loop: CASTTGGNTEAFF. The sequenced DNA is TGTGCCAGCACCACGGGGGGAAACACTGAAGCTTTCTTT.